One sample yielded the 10 T cell receptor beta chains listed below, sequenced in a study of radiotherapy plus CTLA-4 blockade in lung cancer. Sequenced by immunoSEQ multiplex PCR; TCRdb stores in-frame clones only, minus some. The sample includes around 100,000 clones, approximately 74% of them seen just once. Sequences were derived from peripheral blood, sampled from a patient treated with radiotherapy plus ipilimumab. Every receptor here comes from a human donor with non-small cell lung cancer who had a partial response to radiotherapy plus ipilimumab. Some clones in this sample may be carry-over from other donors' samples.

The V call is TRBV19, the J call TRBJ1-3, with D tentatively TRBD1 (5 bases). Trimming stripped 6 bases from V and 0 bases from J, with 15 bases between. This CDR3 spans 16 amino acids. Germline loops: CDR1 LNHDA, CDR2 SQIVND (reference sequence). The CDR3 loop is CASRDQGGVSGNTIYF. The CDR3 bases are TGTGCCAGTAGAGATCAGGGCGGTGTCTCTGGAAACACCATATATTTT.

V usage is TRBV5-1 and J usage is TRBJ2-3; 8 nucleotides line up with TRBD1. Trimming took 3 bases from V and 2 from J; bases not matched to a gene: 8. Germline V lookup: CDR1 SGHRS, CDR2 YFSETQ. The CDR3 has 16 amino acids. In DNA form, the CDR3 reads TGCGCCAGCAGCTCCACCCGGGACAGGCACACAGATACGCAGTATTTT. Residues: CASSSTRDRHTDTQYF.

In the case of this clone: At one end, the junction sequence differs from germline, possibly due to a read error. The sample contains more than one DNA sequence encoding this CDR3. This sequence joins TRBV5-6 and TRBJ2-3; tentative D call: TRBD2 (6 bases). CDR3 length: 15 amino acids. CDR1 SGHDT and CDR2 YYEEEE come from the germline V gene. The CDR3 region is CASSEPGLLTDTQYF. The CDR3 DNA sequence: TGCGCCAGCAGCGAACCGGGACTCCTTACAGATACGCAGTATTTT.

V and J are TRBV7-2 and TRBJ1-2; no definite D call. The CDR3 loop spans 12 amino acids. Looked up from germline, CDR1 is SGHTA and CDR2 is FQGNSA. V was clipped by 5 bases and J by 9 bases, with 13 bases between them. CDR3 residues: CASSTTLASYTF. The CDR3, as DNA: TGTGCCAGCAGCACCACCTTGGCCAGCTACACCTTC.

The gene calls are TRBV30 and TRBJ2-5; tentative D call: TRBD1 (6 bases). Germline CDR1 reads GTSNPN; CDR2 reads SVGIG (reference sequence). The CDR3 has 14 amino acids. V gave up 1 base and J gave up 3 bases, with 12 bases separating them. This chain's CDR3 is CAWSDNRVEETQYF. The CDR3 DNA sequence: TGTGCCTGGAGTGATAACAGGGTGGAAGAGACCCAGTACTTC.

The chain employs TRBV27 and TRBJ2-1, with 8 nucleotides matching TRBD1. The germline CDR1 and CDR2 sequences are MNHEY and SMNVEV (reference sequence). With V trimmed by 0 bases and J by 4 bases, 8 bases remained unmatched. The CDR3 covers 17 residues. For the CDR3, the DNA is TGTGCCAGCAGTTTATCGCCAGGGGGCGCAATGTACAATGAGCAGTTCTTC. The encoded protein is CASSLSPGGAMYNEQFF.

The chain couples TRBV6-5 to TRBJ2-7, with 10 bases lining up with TRBD1. Germline loops: CDR1 MNHEY, CDR2 SVGAGI. CDR3 length: 14 residues. The junction had 4 bases not matched to a gene; V was cut back by 6 bases and J by 2 bases. In DNA, the CDR3 is TGTGCCAGCAGACGACAGGGGGCTACCTACGAGCAGTACTTC. As protein: CASRRQGATYEQYF.

The count of this clone is one. The gene calls are TRBV28 and TRBJ2-7, with 8 bases lining up with TRBD2. Germline CDR1 reads MDHEN; CDR2 reads SYDVKM. The CDR3 runs to 13 residues. The J segment lost 5 bases and the V segment lost 6 bases, leaving 6 bases of the junction unmatched. The CDR3 loop is CASRRTSRNEQYF. The DNA for the CDR3 is TGTGCCAGCAGACGGACTAGCAGGAACGAGCAGTACTTC.

The chain links TRBV5-1 to TRBJ1-5; D gene uncertain. Trimming stripped 1 base from V and 2 bases from J, with 10 bases between. The CDR3 covers 15 residues. From germline, CDR1 is SGHRS and CDR2 YFSETQ. This chain's CDR3 is CASSLKGEGNQPQHF. CDR3 nucleotide sequence: TGCGCCAGCAGCTTGAAGGGAGAGGGCAATCAGCCCCAGCATTTT.

This chain connects TRBV7-2 to TRBJ2-3, with 8 bases identical to TRBD2. This CDR3 is 16 amino acids long. Trimming at V came to 5 bases and at J to 1 base, leaving 8 bases not matched to a gene. CDR1 SGHTA and CDR2 FQGNSA come from the germline V gene. The CDR3 bases are TGTGCCAGCAGCCTTAGGTCGGGGGGGGGCACAGATACGCAGTATTTT. This encodes CASSLRSGGGTDTQYF.